These 8 T cell receptor beta chains were all obtained from the same sample, sequenced in a study of T-cell memory formation after mild COVID-19. Via MiXCR, TCRdb re-called the 5' RACE reads, giving one row per CDR3 protein. This table has some 88,000 distinct CDR3 sequences, roughly 25% appearing once. The specimen was PBMCs or a T cell subset sorted from them (not recorded which). These receptors originate from a man aged 18-30 years who had mild COVID-19 (a few samples of this study predate the infection). Cell type and time point are not known.

This chain uses TRBV6-2 or TRBV6-3 with TRBJ1-4; maybe TRBD1 (6 bases). V was trimmed by 6 bases and J by 8 bases, leaving 19 bases between them. Germline CDR1 reads MNHEY; CDR2 reads SVGEGT. CDR3 length: 15 residues. The chain's CDR3 is CASSPTLRGSEKLFF. In DNA form, the CDR3 reads TGTGCCAGCAGCCCCACCCTCAGGGGCTCCGAAAAACTGTTTTTT.

This clonotype was counted between two and nine times. The rearrangement joins TRBV5-4 to TRBJ2-1; no reliable D call. The V end was cut by 7 bases, the J end by 0 bases, with 11 bases between. CDR3 size: 14 residues. The V gene's germline CDR1 is SGHNT and CDR2 YYREEE (reference sequence). The CDR3 reads CASGDARSYNEQFF. CDR3 coding DNA: TGTGCCAGCGGCGACGCCCGCTCCTACAATGAGCAGTTCTTC.

This clonotype appeared a single time. The V and J genes are TRBV7-2 and TRBJ2-7, with 10 bases that match TRBD1. Germline assignment: CDR1 SGHTA and CDR2 FQGNSA. V shed 1 base and J 0 bases; nucleotides not matched to a gene: 6. This CDR3 region has 17 residues. The CDR3 coding sequence is TGTGCCAGCAGCTTAGTCGTTGGGACAGGGGTCTCCTACGAGCAGTACTTC. Its protein product is CASSLVVGTGVSYEQYF.

The chain has TRBV6-5 and TRBJ2-7; D is possibly TRBD1 (5 bases). The V gene's germline CDR1 is MNHEY and CDR2 SVGAGI. CDR3 length equals 14 residues. V lost 8 bases and J 2 bases, leaving 16 bases between the germline ends. The CDR3 is CASHYRARAYEQYV. The DNA of the CDR3 is TGTGCCAGCCATTACCGGGCCAGGGCCTACGAGCAGTACGTC.

This chain links TRBV4-3 with TRBJ2-1; the D gene could be TRBD1 or TRBD2 (5 bases each). Germline CDR1 and CDR2: LGHNA and YSLEER. The CDR3 is 15 residues long. Trimming took 2 bases from V and 4 from J, leaving 12 bases between them. The DNA of the CDR3 is TGCGCCAGCAGCCAATCCTGGGACGAATACAATGAGCAGTTCTTC. Residues: CASSQSWDEYNEQFF.

The chain employs TRBV24-1 and TRBJ2-1, with a weak D call TRBD2 (6 bases). CDR1 and CDR2 from the germline V gene are KGHDR and SFDVKD. The germline V and J ends were trimmed by 2 bases and 5 bases, with 12 bases remaining between them. The CDR3 is 15 amino acids. The CDR3 region has the DNA TGTGCCACCAGTGATTCCTGGCGGGATAACAATGAGCAGTTCTTC. This sequence encodes CATSDSWRDNNEQFF.

This clonotype was picked up a small number of times. The chain joins TRBV27 to TRBJ2-3, with D hard to call. The germline CDR1 and CDR2 sequences are MNHEY and SMNVEV (reference sequence). V was cut by 5 bases and J by 0 bases, with 24 bases left in between. The CDR3 is 19 amino acids. The CDR3 reads CASSPRGRYFVASTDTQYF. CDR3 DNA sequence: TGTGCCAGCAGTCCCCGTGGACGGTACTTTGTCGCTAGCACAGATACGCAGTATTTT.

The V gene is TRBV19, the J gene TRBJ2-7, with D possibly TRBD2 on 5 matching bases. There are 13 residues in the CDR3. V lost 4 bases and J lost 0, with 7 bases in between. Germline CDR1 LNHDA, CDR2 SQIVND (reference sequence). The CDR3 spells CASSTTSSYEQYF. CDR3 DNA sequence: TGTGCCAGTAGTACCACTAGCTCCTACGAGCAGTACTTC.